This T cell receptor beta chain derives from a study of blood T cell repertoires in COVID-19 (dated by TCRdb to between 2020 and 2021). For context, the study as a whole: The collaborator samples originated in the United States, Italy and Spain and spanned the acute and convalescent phases of COVID-19. The prospective study material was composed of cDNA or gDNA derived from T cells, B-cell-depleted T cells, or PBMCs. The dataset comprised deeply sampled blood TCRbeta repertoires from subjects exposed to, actively infected with, or recovered from COVID-19. The repertoires were made available in a free public database intended to serve as a resource for research on the immune response to SARS-CoV-2. The samples were drawn from the first 160 participants of the ongoing ImmuneRACE study and from 1,200 or so subjects provided by 6 global collaborators. The sample metadata nearly always contained a de-identified subject ID, COVID-19 status, age in years and sex. Where HLA class I and class II types were available, the types were taken from metadata supplied by the sample provider, not from assay-based typing. On the study overall, not on this receptor specifically: The quantity of clinical and demographic metadata differed by source and by participant and was supplied without curation.

TCRbeta CDR3 regions were amplified from genomic DNA by means of the immunoSEQ Assay, a bias-controlled multiplex PCR. For the original study's pipeline: Within the assay, amplification of reference gene primers was used to estimate how many nucleated cells each sample contained. To quantify the absolute abundance of each unique TCRbeta CDR3 rearrangement, sequence reads were collapsed and filtered. For each sample, productive Simpson clonality was calculated by taking the square root of Simpson's diversity index across productive rearrangements. The clones in this table, taken by TCRdb from immuneACCESS, are in-frame only. Not every clone is retained; where verified, under half of the shortfall comes from an unresolved V gene, and the cause of the rest is unknown. V and J calls plus clone size are reproduced from that table; the DNA served to infer D and trimming. A total of over 150,000 clones appear in this sample, 75% to 90% of them only once. The ten largest clonotypes hold around 2.1% of the sample.

Participants in the prospective study were aged about 18 to 90 years, lived in some 24 United States geographic areas, and enrolled through a virtual design. To assign participants to cohorts, the prospective study relied on clinical history that participants themselves reported in a screening survey and a study questionnaire. For ImmuneRACE Cohort 3, a participant was defined as recovered based on two consecutive negative NP/OP PCR tests, clearance by a healthcare professional, or resolution of symptoms. Each participant in the prospective study had whole blood, serum and a nasopharyngeal or oropharyngeal swab collected by mobile phlebotomists. Prospective study participants could optionally give additional blood draws and questionnaires over an approximately 2-month period. Prospective study blood samples were shipped either frozen or at room temperature before DNA extraction. About this clone itself: It lacks a known antigen. Base-call qualities are not available, and no considerably larger clone is one nucleotide away.

V drops 3 bases and J drops 9 bases, leaving 15 bases in between. CDR1 and CDR2 (SGHDN, FVKESK) derive from the germline V gene. Counted from cysteine to phenylalanine, this CDR3 has 14 amino acids. Only CDR3 DNA remains: 42 bases, in frame from the first base. The sample comprised PBMCs or T cells enriched from blood (not recorded which). The sequence derives from a woman in her thirties who had recovered from COVID-19. This receptor chain uses TRBV14 and TRBJ2-1; confidence is insufficient to name the D gene. CDR3 loop: CASSHLRFGSEQFF. The nucleotides are TGTGCCAGCAGCCATCTGAGGTTTGGCAGTGAGCAGTTCTTC.